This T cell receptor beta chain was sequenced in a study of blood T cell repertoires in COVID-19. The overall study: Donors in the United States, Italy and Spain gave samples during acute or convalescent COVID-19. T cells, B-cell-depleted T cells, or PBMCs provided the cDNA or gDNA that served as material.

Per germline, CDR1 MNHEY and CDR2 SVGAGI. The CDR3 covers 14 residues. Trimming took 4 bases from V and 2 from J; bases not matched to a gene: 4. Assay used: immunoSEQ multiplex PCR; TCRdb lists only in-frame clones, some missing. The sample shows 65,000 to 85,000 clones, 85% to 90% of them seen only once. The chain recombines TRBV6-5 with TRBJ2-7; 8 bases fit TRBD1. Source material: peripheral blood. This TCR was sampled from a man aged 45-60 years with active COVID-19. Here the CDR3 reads CASSLDRGTYEQYF. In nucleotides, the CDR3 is TGTGCCAGCAGTTTAGACAGGGGAACCTACGAGCAGTACTTC.